This entry lists 32 T cell receptor beta chains sequenced from one sample in a study of metastatic and nonmetastatic thyroid tumors. TCRdb ran MiXCR on the PCR reads. The table has approximately 32,000 clones, 33% seen once; the top ten hold about 16%. Nobody among the patients had been given any treatment before thyroid surgery. The sample consisted of tumor tissue. The receptors here all came from a female donor with papillary thyroid cancer or a benign thyroid nodule (not recorded which). Some clones in this sample may be carry-over from other donors' samples.

This clone has more than one count but fewer than ten. The genes are TRBV6-1 and TRBJ2-6; D gene unclear. This CDR3 is 17 amino acids long. Germline CDR1 and CDR2: MNHNS and SASEGT. With 2 bases removed from V and 2 bases from J, the gap between germline ends came to 13 bases. The CDR3 loop is CASSEIGIGTGANVLTF. The CDR3 coding sequence is TGTGCCAGCAGTGAAATCGGAATAGGGACTGGGGCCAACGTCCTGACTTTC.

This clone was detected only a few times. The V gene is TRBV6-1, the J gene TRBJ1-4, with D perhaps TRBD1 (6 bases). Trimming stripped 6 bases from V and 5 bases from J, with 16 bases between. The CDR3 spans 15 residues. Looked up from germline, CDR1 is MNHNS and CDR2 is SASEGT. The CDR3 DNA sequence: TGTGCCAGCAGACCTCACAGGGATGGAAATGAAAAACTGTTTTTT. Its translation: CASRPHRDGNEKLFF.

This clone was recorded only once. The chain carries TRBV18 and TRBJ1-5; tentatively, D is TRBD1 (6 bases). CDR1 KGHSH and CDR2 LQKENI come from the germline V gene. V shed 3 bases and J shed 3 bases, with 12 bases lying between them. The CDR3 runs 15 residues. As DNA, the CDR3 is TGTGCCAGCTCACCCCGACAGGCGAACAATCAGCCCCAGCATTTT. Protein sequence: CASSPRQANNQPQHF.

The V call is TRBV6-1, the J call TRBJ2-7, with D unclear. Between the trimmed V and J ends, which lost 3 bases and 9 bases, there was a span of 12 bases. Looked up from germline, CDR1 is MNHNS and CDR2 is SASEGT. CDR3 length equals 12 residues. CDR3 region: CASSDLGYRQYF. In DNA, the CDR3 is TGTGCCAGCAGTGATCTAGGGTACCGGCAGTACTTC.

This chain links TRBV28 with TRBJ1-1; D possibly corresponds to TRBD1 (5 bases). This CDR3 region has 14 residues. Trimming took 3 bases from V and 5 from J, leaving 13 bases between them. Germline assignment: CDR1 MDHEN and CDR2 SYDVKM. The CDR3 is CASSLVGRGTEAFF. The CDR3 coding sequence is TGTGCCAGCAGTTTGGTGGGACGGGGGACTGAAGCTTTCTTT.

This sequence joins TRBV11-2 and TRBJ2-7; 12 positions agree with TRBD2. The CDR3 loop spans 15 amino acids. The V gene's germline CDR1 is SGHAT and CDR2 FQNNGV. The V gene end was trimmed by 0 bases and the J gene end by 6 bases; junction bases not matched to a gene: 3. In nucleotides, the CDR3 is TGTGCCAGCAGCTTAGAAAGACTAGCGGGAGTCGAGCAGTACTTC. Its translation is CASSLERLAGVEQYF.

This clone was recorded at least ten times. This chain uses TRBV6-1 with TRBJ1-6; D is possibly TRBD1 (6 bases). Trimming removed 7 bases at V and 10 bases at J, with 20 bases between. Germline lookup yields CDR1 MNHNS and CDR2 SASEGT. CDR3 size: 15 residues. The CDR3 region has the DNA TGTGCCAGCATTCTACTAGGGGGGTTTGGATCACCCCTCCACTTT. Its translation is CASILLGGFGSPLHF.

This chain links TRBV28 with TRBJ1-3; no clear D. Germline V gene data show CDR1 as MDHEN and CDR2 as SYDVKM. Trimming left V 4 bases short and J 5 bases short, with 18 bases between. The CDR3 is 16 amino acids. In DNA form, the CDR3 reads TGTGCCAGCAGTTCCCCCCGGAGGTTCGGTAGAAACACCATATATTTT. It codes for CASSSPRRFGRNTIYF.

The chain uses TRBV20-1 and TRBJ1-4, with D maybe TRBD1 (6 bases). V was pared by 5 bases and J by 7 bases, with 17 bases between. The CDR3 is 14 residues long. Germline-derived CDR1 and CDR2 are DFQATT and SNEGSKA (reference sequence). In DNA, the CDR3 is TGCAGTGCTCTGACCGTGGGGGGCGCTGAAAAACTGTTTTTT. This gives the protein CSALTVGGAEKLFF.

This clone was seen a handful of times. The same CDR3 is also encoded by other DNA sequences in this sample. The chain is built from TRBV6-2 or TRBV6-3 and TRBJ2-7; D unclear. V was clipped by 0 bases and J by 4 bases, with 7 bases between them. Germline V CDR1 and CDR2: MNHEY, SVGEGT. The CDR3 is made up of 13 amino acids. The CDR3: CASSYSITYEQYF. The CDR3, as DNA: TGTGCCAGCAGTTACTCGATCACTTACGAGCAGTACTTC.

The rearrangement joins TRBV20-1 to TRBJ2-3; D is possibly TRBD2 (6 bases). V shed 5 bases and J shed 6 bases, with 24 bases lying between them. The CDR3 totals 16 residues. CDR1 is DFQATT and CDR2 is SNEGSKA in the germline V gene (reference sequence). This CDR3 reads CSASGDFPGGSDTQYF. The CDR3, as DNA: TGCAGTGCTTCCGGGGACTTCCCAGGTGGATCGGATACGCAGTATTTT.

This clone has a handful of counts. The chain employs TRBV20-1 and TRBJ2-7; D is undetermined. The CDR3 contains 14 residues. Per germline, CDR1 DFQATT and CDR2 SNEGSKA (reference sequence). V lost 6 bases and J lost 0, with 15 bases in between. The CDR3 DNA is TGCAGTGCCCTTCCCCAAGGTTTCTCCTACGAGCAGTACTTC. Its protein is CSALPQGFSYEQYF.

The chain has TRBV13 and TRBJ2-2; 9 bases match TRBD1. CDR1 and CDR2 from the germline V gene are PRHDT and FYEKMQ (reference sequence). V gave up 3 bases and J gave up 5 bases; unmatched junction bases: 4. CDR3 size: 15 residues. CDR3 sequence (DNA): TGTGCCAGCAGCTTCGGGACAGGGACGACCGGGGAGCTGTTTTTT. It is translated as CASSFGTGTTGELFF.

V usage is TRBV20-1 and J usage is TRBJ2-3; D unresolved. The CDR3 consists of 13 residues. CDR1 and CDR2 from the germline V gene are DFQATT and SNEGSKA (reference sequence). Trimming cost V 3 bases and J 0 bases, with 7 bases left between them. CDR3 bases: TGCAGTGCTAGGGACCCTAGCACAGATACGCAGTATTTT. It specifies CSARDPSTDTQYF.

This clone was seen more than once but under ten times. The chain carries TRBV10-3 and TRBJ1-6; 7 bases agree with TRBD1. The junction had 5 bases not matched to a gene; V was cut back by 10 bases and J by 5 bases. The germline gives CDR1 ENHRY, CDR2 SYGVKD. The CDR3 is made up of 13 amino acids. CDR3 nucleotide sequence: TGTGCCACAACAGGGACAGATAATTCACCCCTCCACTTT. Translation gives CATTGTDNSPLHF.

This clone has a handful of counts. The V gene is TRBV20-1, the J gene TRBJ2-7; the match to TRBD2 covers 8 bases. Unmatched junction bases numbered 8, after V lost 0 bases and J lost 4 bases. CDR1 is DFQATT and CDR2 is SNEGSKA in the germline V gene (reference sequence). This CDR3 has 15 residues. The CDR3 DNA is TGCAGTGCTAGAGATGGCGGGGGGTCTACGTACGAGCAGTACTTC. Amino acids: CSARDGGGSTYEQYF.

This clone has only a few counts. This chain links TRBV19 with TRBJ1-2; no firm D call. CDR3 length equals 15 residues. V gave up 5 bases and J gave up 5 bases, with 18 bases separating them. Germline CDR1 is LNHDA and CDR2 is SQIVND (reference sequence). CDR3 nucleotide sequence: TGTGCCAGTAGTCCCGTCCCGGAGGTATTTTATGGCTACACCTTC. Translating it yields CASSPVPEVFYGYTF.

This clone occurred once. The V gene is TRBV7-9, the J gene TRBJ2-7; a possible D gene is TRBD2 (5 bases). The V end was cut by 5 bases, the J end by 2 bases, with 13 bases between. The germline gives CDR1 SEHNR, CDR2 FQNEAQ (reference sequence). The CDR3 spans 14 residues. This CDR3 reads CASSLGSTTYEQYF. DNA for the CDR3: TGTGCCAGCAGCCTTGGGAGCACCACCTACGAGCAGTACTTC.

This clone was found a few times. The genes are TRBV19 and TRBJ2-1, with D possibly being TRBD2 (5 bases). Germline assignment: CDR1 LNHDA and CDR2 SQIVND (reference sequence). The CDR3 extends over 13 amino acids. The V end lost 3 bases, the J end lost 7 bases, and 10 bases lay between the germline ends. The CDR3 loop is CASSISGSNEQFF. The DNA for the CDR3 is TGTGCCAGTAGTATTTCGGGGTCAAATGAGCAGTTCTTC. Combining the CDR3 with reference TRBV19 and TRBJ2-1 gives the whole variable domain DGGITQSPKYLFRKEGQNVTLSCEQNLNHDAMYWYRQDPGQGLRLIYYSQIVNDFQKGDIAEGYSVSREKKESFPLTVTSAQKNPTAFYLCASSISGSNEQFFGPGTRLTVL.

A few counts support this clone. CDR3 region: CASSYRASGGNEQFF. Here the CDR3 DNA reads TGTGCCAGCAGTTACAGGGCTAGCGGAGGTAACGAGCAGTTCTTC. The gene calls are TRBV6-2 or TRBV6-3 and TRBJ2-1; 7 nucleotides agree with TRBD2. The CDR3 consists of 15 residues. The ends lost 2 bases at V and 10 bases at J; junction bases unmatched: 11. Germline CDR1 MNHEY, CDR2 SVGEGT.

The sample holds a few counts of this clone. This sequence joins TRBV6-1 and TRBJ2-2; D gene uncertain. The CDR3 is 13 amino acids. The ends were cut back, 7 bases at V and 9 bases at J, with 15 bases in the middle. Germline-derived CDR1 and CDR2 are MNHNS and SASEGT. CDR3 bases: TGTGCCAGCACCCAGAACACCCGCCGGGAGCTGTTTTTT. It codes for CASTQNTRRELFF.

This clone turned up a few times. V gene TRBV19 combines with J gene TRBJ2-7; 9 nucleotides agree with TRBD2. This CDR3 has 15 residues. V lost 6 bases and J lost 3; bases outside the gene matches: 9. Germline V lookup: CDR1 LNHDA, CDR2 SQIVND (reference sequence). CDR3: CASSPSLAGSYEQYF. CDR3 sequence (DNA): TGTGCCAGTAGCCCAAGCCTAGCGGGAAGCTACGAGCAGTACTTC.

This clone was observed a single time. One junction end does not reproduce the germline sequence, and a read error may be involved. The gene calls are TRBV7-2 and TRBJ1-2; D unclear. CDR1 is SGHTA, CDR2 FQGNSA, per germline. CDR3 length: 15 residues. Written as DNA, the CDR3 is TGTGCCAGCAGTTTAGGGTCAGCTTGGAGCTATGGCTACACCTTC. As protein: CASSLGSAWSYGYTF.

This clone was found a few times. This chain links TRBV20-1 with TRBJ2-7, with TRBD2 matching over 10 bases. Looked up from germline, CDR1 is DFQATT and CDR2 is SNEGSKA (reference sequence). There are 13 residues in the CDR3. J gave up 6 bases and V 6 bases, and 8 bases lay outside the gene matches. The CDR3 DNA sequence: TGCAGTGCCCGTCTAGCGGGAGTTGTCGAGCAGTACTTC. Protein sequence: CSARLAGVVEQYF.

This clone has just a few counts. The V gene is TRBV27, the J gene TRBJ2-7; 10 bases align to TRBD2. The V gene end was trimmed by 6 bases and the J gene end by 3 bases; junction bases not matched to a gene: 11. The CDR3 runs to 16 residues. The V gene's germline CDR1 is MNHEY and CDR2 SMNVEV (reference sequence). The CDR3 loop is CASSPYGLADGYEQYF. The CDR3 DNA reads as TGTGCCAGCAGCCCCTACGGACTAGCGGACGGCTACGAGCAGTACTTC.

The chain carries TRBV6-2 or TRBV6-3 and TRBJ1-5, with D possibly TRBD1 on 5 matching bases. Trimming cost V 4 bases and J 4 bases, with 14 bases left between them. The CDR3 consists of 15 residues. Looked up from germline, CDR1 is MNHEY and CDR2 is SVGEGT. The CDR3 bases are TGTGCCAGCAGTTTACTCCCTGGGGGTAATCAGCCCCAGCATTTT. Translating it yields CASSLLPGGNQPQHF.

This clone has a handful of counts. The rearrangement joins TRBV6-1 to TRBJ2-5; D might be TRBD2 (6 bases). V lost 6 bases and J lost 5, with 13 bases in between. CDR3 length: 13 residues. Germline V gives CDR1 MNHNS, CDR2 SASEGT. Written as DNA, the CDR3 is TGTGCCAGCAGGAGCGGGCGGATCGAGACCCAGTACTTC. It translates to CASRSGRIETQYF.

This chain links TRBV4-3 with TRBJ2-2; 8 nucleotides line up with TRBD1. The CDR3 length is 18 residues. V lost 4 bases, J lost 4 bases, and 14 bases stayed unmatched. CDR1 and CDR2 (germline): LGHNA, YSLEER. The CDR3 protein is CASSPRQGFRYITGELFF. The CDR3 DNA sequence: TGCGCCAGCAGCCCAAGACAGGGGTTTAGGTACATCACCGGGGAGCTGTTTTTT.

This chain uses TRBV20-1 with TRBJ2-3; TRBD2 is a possible D gene (5 bases). The CDR3 consists of 14 residues. CDR1 is DFQATT and CDR2 is SNEGSKA in the germline V gene (reference sequence). V was clipped by 7 bases and J by 4 bases, with 18 bases between them. The CDR3 protein is CSVASGRGADTQYF. DNA of the CDR3: TGCAGTGTAGCATCTGGGAGAGGCGCAGATACGCAGTATTTT.

The chain has TRBV7-3 and TRBJ2-3; D unresolved. Germline CDR1 reads SGHTA; CDR2 reads FQGTGA. V was clipped by 4 bases and J by 2 bases, with 10 bases between them. The CDR3 loop spans 14 amino acids. In DNA form, the CDR3 reads TGTGCCAGCAGCTCTACCGCCCCCACAGATACGCAGTATTTT. It encodes CASSSTAPTDTQYF.

This clone was counted many times. This chain connects TRBV10-3 to TRBJ1-2; TRBD1 matches at 9 bases. The CDR3 length is 16 residues. Per germline, CDR1 ENHRY and CDR2 SYGVKD. J gave up 8 bases and V 2 bases, and 12 bases lay outside the gene matches. The CDR3 DNA sequence: TGTGCCATCAGTGAGATAGGGTCCCACAGGGGGCAAGGCTACACCTTC. Protein product: CAISEIGSHRGQGYTF.

This clone was counted between two and nine times. The J gene is TRBJ1-6, the V gene TRBV12-5; D unresolved. The CDR3 totals 15 residues. Trimming removed 5 bases at V and 9 bases at J, with 17 bases between. The germline V gene encodes CDR1 LGHNT and CDR2 FRNRAP. This chain's CDR3 is CASGVPELLGSPLHF. The CDR3 DNA follows: TGTGCTAGTGGTGTCCCGGAGCTTTTGGGTTCACCCCTCCACTTT.